The clone carrying this T cell receptor beta chain was picked up many times. Its target is unknown. Until they underwent thyroid surgery, no patient had received any treatment. In the original processing: Using the CDR3 differences seen across clinicopathological groups, the authors built a distant-metastasis classifier for papillary thyroid cancer, which was meant to discriminate distant-metastatic patients. TCRdb re-called the PCR reads via MiXCR. The V and J calls come from TCRdb's annotation, not from the publication. The sample holds about 24,000 clones; roughly a sixth are singletons and the top ten take 2.5% to 3%. Trimming took off 0 bases at V and 3 bases at J, with 0 bases between the two ends. The CDR3 extends over 11 amino acids. Germline values: CDR1 DFQATT, CDR2 SNEGSKA (reference sequence). The sample originates from a study of metastatic and nonmetastatic thyroid tumors. About the research overall: Malignant thyroid and benign thyroid patients provided blood and tumor or nodule tissue whose repertoires were compared. The study's findings and limits: It was reported that TCR beta diversity was significantly higher in malignant thyroid tumors than benign nodules, in blood and tumor.

The sequenced material came from adjacent normal tissue. The clonotype comes from a male donor with papillary thyroid cancer or a benign thyroid nodule (not recorded which). Some clones in this sample may be carry-over from other donors' samples. The chain has TRBV20-1 and TRBJ2-1, with D hard to call. CDR3: CSARDYNEQFF. CDR3 in DNA: TGCAGTGCTAGAGACTACAATGAGCAGTTCTTC.